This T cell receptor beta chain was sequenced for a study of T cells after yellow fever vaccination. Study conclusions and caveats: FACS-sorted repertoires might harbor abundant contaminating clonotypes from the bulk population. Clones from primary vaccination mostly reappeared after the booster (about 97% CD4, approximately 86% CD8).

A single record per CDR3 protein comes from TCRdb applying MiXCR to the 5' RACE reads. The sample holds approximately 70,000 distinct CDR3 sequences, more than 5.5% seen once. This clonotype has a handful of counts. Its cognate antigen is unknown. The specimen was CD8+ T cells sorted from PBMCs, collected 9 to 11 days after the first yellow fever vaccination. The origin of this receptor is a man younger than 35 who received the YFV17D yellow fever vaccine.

Here the CDR3 DNA reads TGTGCCAGCAGTTACGGTGGGACCGATGAGCAGTTCTTC. Its translation is CASSYGGTDEQFF. The chain combines TRBV6-2 or TRBV6-3 with TRBJ2-1; tentatively, D is TRBD1 or TRBD2 (5 bases each). The CDR3 spans 13 residues. Per the germline V gene, CDR1 is MNHEY and CDR2 is SVGEGT. With 2 bases removed from V and 8 bases from J, the gap between germline ends came to 10 bases.